A selection of T cell receptor beta chains follows, all from one sample in a study of blood T cells in healthy people across ages. Each CDR3 protein gets one entry after TCRdb re-called the 5' RACE reads with MiXCR. This table holds hundreds of thousands of distinct CDR3 sequences, 55% to 65% found once. Sequenced sample: blood. The receptors shown here come from a man younger than 40 in good health. The CDR3 runs from the conserved cysteine through the conserved F or W. Each record gives: clone size, V gene, D gene, J gene, CDR3 protein, CDR3 DNA. The D gene is left open where the match is weak. Only some rows state a clone size, as once, few, many or a class for expanded clones.

size: few; V: TRBV3-1; D: -; J: TRBJ1-1; CDR3: CASSRGVKAFF; DNA: TGTGCCAGCAGCCGGGGGGTAAAGGCTTTCTTT
size: once; V: TRBV11-2; D: -; J: TRBJ2-1; CDR3: CASSVGQGRGQFF; DNA: TGTGCCAGCAGCGTAGGGCAGGGACGGGGGCAGTTCTTC
size: -; V: TRBV3-1; D: -; J: TRBJ1-5; CDR3: CASSQGVMDNQPQHF; DNA: TGTGCCAGCAGCCAGGGGGTTATGGACAATCAGCCCCAGCATTTT
size: -; V: TRBV29-1; D: -; J: TRBJ2-2; CDR3: CSVPRGGAGELFF; DNA: TGCAGCGTCCCCCGAGGCGGGGCCGGGGAGCTGTTTTTT
size: -; V: TRBV20-1; D: TRBD1; J: TRBJ2-1; CDR3: CSASSGQGGDNEQFF; DNA: TGCAGTGCTAGTTCGGGACAGGGGGGAGACAATGAGCAGTTCTTC
size: many; V: TRBV14; D: -; J: TRBJ2-1; CDR3: CASSQEVAANEQFF; DNA: TGTGCCAGCAGCCAAGAGGTAGCGGCCAATGAGCAGTTCTTC
size: -; V: TRBV7-9; D: -; J: TRBJ2-1; CDR3: CASLGQNNEQFF; DNA: TGTGCCAGCCTCGGACAGAACAATGAGCAGTTCTTC
size: -; V: TRBV9; D: -; J: TRBJ2-5; CDR3: CASSVVGIPQETQYF; DNA: TGTGCCAGCAGCGTAGTCGGGATACCACAAGAGACCCAGTACTTC
size: few; V: TRBV7-8; D: -; J: TRBJ1-5; CDR3: CASSSGGLYQPQHF; DNA: TGTGCCAGCAGCTCAGGAGGCCTCTATCAGCCCCAGCATTTT
size: -; V: TRBV20-1; D: TRBD1; J: TRBJ2-3; CDR3: CSVTAGTGVDTQYF; DNA: TGCAGTGTCACAGCCGGGACAGGGGTGGATACGCAGTATTTT
size: -; V: TRBV6-5; D: -; J: TRBJ2-6; CDR3: CASIGSEANVLTF; DNA: TGTGCCAGCATCGGATCTGAGGCCAACGTCCTGACTTTC
size: many; V: TRBV2; D: -; J: TRBJ2-1; CDR3: CASSVGGSYNEQFF; DNA: TGTGCCAGCAGTGTGGGGGGCTCCTACAATGAGCAGTTCTTC
size: -; V: TRBV15; D: -; J: TRBJ2-7; CDR3: CATSRDLGLTVYEQYF; DNA: TGTGCCACCAGCAGAGATTTGGGGTTGACAGTTTACGAGCAGTACTTC
size: few; V: TRBV12-3/TRBV12-4; D: -; J: TRBJ1-1; CDR3: CASILRGMNTEAFF; DNA: TGTGCCAGCATCTTGCGGGGGATGAACACTGAAGCTTTCTTT
size: -; V: TRBV4-3; D: TRBD1; J: TRBJ1-2; CDR3: CASSLFTGTGGDYGYTF; DNA: TGCGCCAGCAGCCTTTTTACCGGGACAGGGGGCGACTATGGCTACACCTTC
size: -; V: TRBV7-9; D: -; J: TRBJ2-7; CDR3: CASAPRERRGEQYF; DNA: TGTGCCAGCGCACCCCGGGAAAGACGGGGCGAGCAGTACTTC
size: few; V: TRBV7-9; D: -; J: TRBJ2-7; CDR3: CASSPLGAEQYF; DNA: TGTGCCAGCAGCCCACTAGGAGCCGAGCAGTACTTC
size: once; V: TRBV24-1; D: -; J: TRBJ2-7; CDR3: CATSDRTYNEQYF; DNA: TGTGCCACCAGTGATCGGACCTACAATGAGCAGTACTTC
size: -; V: TRBV7-6; D: -; J: TRBJ2-7; CDR3: CASSLAGEASYEQYF; DNA: TGTGCCAGCAGCTTAGCGGGGGAAGCCTCCTACGAGCAGTACTTC
size: -; V: TRBV6-5; D: TRBD1; J: TRBJ2-5; CDR3: CASSDTGQEETQYF; DNA: TGTGCCAGCAGTGACACGGGACAGGAAGAGACCCAGTACTTC
size: once; V: TRBV6-6; D: TRBD1; J: TRBJ2-1; CDR3: CASTSSLDRGYEQFF; DNA: TGTGCCAGCACCTCGTCCCTGGACAGGGGGTACGAGCAGTTCTTC